One and the same sample provided the 7 T cell receptor beta chains below, sequenced in a study of blood T cells in healthy people across ages. For the second PCR, which ran for about 7 to 11 cycles, a sample-barcoded 5' primer and a J-beta primer mix were used. TCRdb itself ran the 5' RACE reads through MiXCR, one entry per CDR3 protein. The data show 1,500,000 or so distinct CDR3 sequences, 40% to 45% seen once. The sequenced material came from blood. All receptors come from a woman aged 18 to 35 in good health.

This clonotype was seen more than once but under ten times. This chain links TRBV15 with TRBJ1-2, with 9 nucleotides matching TRBD1. V lost 6 bases to trimming and J lost 4 bases; unmatched junction nucleotides: 12. This CDR3 comprises 16 residues. Germline assignment: CDR1 LNHNV and CDR2 YYDKDF (reference sequence). The CDR3 loop reads CATRKGQGSISYGYTF. CDR3 nucleotide sequence: TGTGCCACCAGAAAAGGACAGGGGTCGATTTCCTATGGCTACACCTTC.

This clonotype was seen a single time. V and J are TRBV12-3 or TRBV12-4 and TRBJ2-3; a possible D gene is TRBD1 (6 bases). Trimming removed 3 bases at V and 0 bases at J, with 13 bases between. This CDR3 spans 16 amino acids. The CDR3 here is CASSFLRGGSTDTQYF. CDR3 coding DNA: TGTGCCAGCAGTTTCCTCAGGGGCGGGAGCACAGATACGCAGTATTTT.

This chain links TRBV7-2 with TRBJ2-7, with no clear D. The CDR3 contains 13 residues. Looked up from germline, CDR1 is SGHTA and CDR2 is FQGNSA. Trimming pared 3 bases from V and 3 bases from J, leaving 9 bases between. The CDR3 region is CASSFSASYEQYF. As DNA, the CDR3 is TGTGCCAGCAGCTTTTCGGCCAGCTACGAGCAGTACTTC.

V is TRBV30 and J is TRBJ1-2; D may be TRBD1 (6 bases). Germline V gene sequence: CDR1 GTSNPN, CDR2 SVGIG (reference sequence). Trimming removed 4 bases at V and 3 bases at J, with 18 bases between. This CDR3 region has 15 residues. CDR3 residues: CAWTLGQWGDYGYTF. DNA of the CDR3: TGTGCCTGGACCCTTGGACAGTGGGGGGACTATGGCTACACCTTC.

A few counts support this clonotype. The rearrangement uses TRBV19 and TRBJ2-3; the match to TRBD2 covers 14 bases. Germline CDR1 is LNHDA and CDR2 is SQIVND (reference sequence). This CDR3 contains 14 residues. V gave up 6 bases and J gave up 7 bases; unmatched junction bases: 3. The CDR3 spells CASRRTSGGHTQYF. DNA of the CDR3: TGTGCCAGTAGGCGGACTAGCGGGGGGCATACGCAGTATTTT.

This clonotype showed up just a few times. The genes are TRBV3-1 and TRBJ2-7; D gene uncertain. This CDR3 comprises 16 residues. The V end was cut by 1 base, the J end by 2 bases, with 15 bases between. From germline, CDR1 is LGHDT and CDR2 YNNKEL (reference sequence). The CDR3 DNA sequence: TGTGCCAGCAGCCAAGGTTTAAGGGCGGAAACCTACGAGCAGTACTTC. Translated, it gives CASSQGLRAETYEQYF.

This clonotype was recorded many times. The chain uses TRBV29-1 and TRBJ2-1; D not certain. TRBJ2-7 matches the DNA end more closely, so the J call is doubtful. CDR1 and CDR2 (germline): SQVTM, ANQGSEA. This CDR3 contains 13 residues. Written as DNA, the CDR3 is TGCAGCCCGAACAGATCCAACTACAATGAGCAGTACTTC. This encodes CSPNRSNYNEQYF.